This T cell receptor beta chain was obtained from a study of OX40 agonist ivuxolimab in advanced cancers. Germline V gene lookup returns CDR1 KGHSH and CDR2 LQKENI. The CDR3 totals 18 residues. The J segment lost 5 bases and the V segment lost 4 bases, leaving 14 bases of the junction unmatched. Of note for this clone: As yet, its antigen is unknown.

Study-level findings and limits: Clonal expansion from baseline to week 6 occurred in both CD4+ and CD8+ T cells.

Sequencing used immunoSEQ multiplex PCR; TCRdb keeps in-frame clones, though not all of them. The table lists tens of thousands of clones, about 92% of them singletons. The sequences come from CD4+ or CD8+ T cells sorted from blood, collected in a trial of the OX40 agonist ivuxolimab. The gene calls are TRBV18 and TRBJ1-1, with 12 bases aligning to TRBD1. This TCR came from an adult with an advanced solid tumor such as melanoma, head and neck, liver or kidney cancer. This CDR3 reads CASSQRGTGGSGYTEAFF. Written as DNA, the CDR3 is TGTGCCAGCTCACAACGTGGGACAGGGGGCAGTGGGTATACTGAAGCTTTCTTT.